The 19 T cell receptor beta chains in this list originate from one sample, sequenced in a study of cytotoxic CD8 clonotypes in ibrutinib-treated CLL. Using immunoSEQ multiplex PCR, the repertoire was profiled, and TCRdb retains in-frame clones only, with some absent. The sample records fewer than 400,000 clones, around 66% being singletons. The sample here was PBMCs, taken after 36 months of ibrutinib treatment. These receptors came from a human donor with chronic lymphocytic leukemia.

The J gene is TRBJ2-1, the V gene TRBV29-1; TRBD1 matches at 10 bases. The V and J ends lost 3 bases and 4 bases, in that order; junction bases with no gene match: 6. Germline assignment: CDR1 SQVTM and CDR2 ANQGSEA. This CDR3 has 15 residues. The CDR3 coding sequence is TGCAGCGTTGAGTTAGGGACAGGGGTTTACAATGAGCAGTTCTTC. Residues: CSVELGTGVYNEQFF.

The CDR3 here is CASSLAGVDYGYTF. CDR3 DNA: TGCGCCAGCAGCTTGGCCGGGGTCGACTATGGCTACACCTTC. The chain recombines TRBV5-1 with TRBJ1-2; D unclear. The V end was cut by 0 bases, the J end by 3 bases, with 9 bases between. Germline V gives CDR1 SGHRS, CDR2 YFSETQ. The CDR3 covers 14 residues.

The chain recombines TRBV5-1 with TRBJ2-5; 10 nucleotides agree with TRBD1. The CDR3 length is 17 residues. V dropped 0 bases and J dropped 1; count of bases not matched to a gene: 6. Per germline, CDR1 SGHRS and CDR2 YFSETQ. The CDR3 region is CASSLGTGGMVQETQYF. CDR3 nucleotides: TGCGCCAGCAGCTTGGGGACAGGGGGTATGGTCCAAGAGACCCAGTACTTC.

Only one count was recorded for this clone. V usage is TRBV5-1 and J usage is TRBJ2-7; TRBD1 might be the D (6 bases). The CDR3 totals 14 residues. V was pared by 0 bases and J by 6 bases, with 13 bases between. Germline V gene data show CDR1 as SGHRS and CDR2 as YFSETQ. CDR3 loop: CASSLGAGVVEQYF. CDR3 DNA: TGCGCCAGCAGCTTGGGGGCAGGGGTTGTCGAGCAGTACTTC.

This sequence joins TRBV18 and TRBJ1-2; 9 nucleotides line up with TRBD1. The CDR3 is 15 amino acids. V dropped 3 bases and J dropped 4; count of bases not matched to a gene: 6. Germline V gene lookup returns CDR1 KGHSH and CDR2 LQKENI. The CDR3: CASSPLGQGFYGYTF. The CDR3 DNA sequence: TGTGCCAGCTCACCCCTCGGACAGGGGTTCTATGGCTACACCTTC.

This clone has more than one count but fewer than ten. J is TRBJ2-7 and V is TRBV13, with 10 bases aligning to TRBD2. Germline loops: CDR1 PRHDT, CDR2 FYEKMQ (reference sequence). The V and J ends lost 3 bases and 2 bases, in that order; junction bases with no gene match: 1. There are 14 residues in the CDR3. This CDR3 reads CASSFSGGTYEQYF. DNA of the CDR3: TGTGCCAGCAGCTTTAGCGGGGGGACCTACGAGCAGTACTTC.

This clone has at least ten counts. The chain recombines TRBV18 with TRBJ2-7; D may be TRBD1 or TRBD2 (5 bases each). The CDR3 totals 13 residues. Germline V CDR1 and CDR2: KGHSH, LQKENI. V lost 4 bases to trimming and J lost 5 bases, with 12 bases between them. As DNA, the CDR3 is TGTGCCAGCTCACTTAAGGTGGGGGACGAGCAGTACTTC. Protein product: CASSLKVGDEQYF.

The V and J genes are TRBV15 and TRBJ1-4; D is undetermined. Per the germline V gene, CDR1 is LNHNV and CDR2 is YYDKDF (reference sequence). Trimming left V 3 bases short and J 2 bases short, with 10 bases between. CDR3 length: 15 residues. The DNA of the CDR3 is TGTGCCACCAGCAGGGCCGGGTATACTAATGAAAAACTGTTTTTT. This translates into CATSRAGYTNEKLFF. Based on the CDR3 plus reference TRBV15 and TRBJ1-4, the full variable domain is DAMVIQNPRYQVTQFGKPVTLSCSQTLNHNVMYWYQQKSSQAPKLLFHYYDKDFNNEADTPDNFQSRRPNTSFCFLDIRSPGLGDTAMYLCATSRAGYTNEKLFFGSGTQLSVL.

The CDR3 DNA follows: TGTGCCAGCCGAACCCTCACGAGGGTTCCCTCCTACGAGCAGTACTTC. Translated: CASRTLTRVPSYEQYF. The chain joins TRBV2 to TRBJ2-7; weak D call: TRBD2 (5 bases). Germline V gene sequence: CDR1 SNHLY, CDR2 FYNNEI. V gave up 8 bases and J gave up 0 bases, with 20 bases separating them. The CDR3 sequence is 16 residues long.

This chain connects TRBV14 to TRBJ1-1; a weak D match, TRBD1 (5 bases). The CDR3 covers 13 residues. The germline V gene encodes CDR1 SGHDN and CDR2 FVKESK. V was clipped by 1 base and J by 8 bases, with 11 bases between them. The CDR3: CASSQVLRDEAFF. The CDR3 DNA is TGTGCCAGCAGCCAAGTTCTAAGGGACGAAGCTTTCTTT.

V and J are TRBV7-3 and TRBJ2-5, with D unresolved. The germline V gene has CDR1 SGHTA and CDR2 FQGTGA. The CDR3 extends over 13 amino acids. V was pared by 2 bases and J by 2 bases, with 6 bases between. CDR3 sequence reads: CASSLSQQETQYF. CDR3 DNA: TGTGCCAGCAGCTTATCACAGCAAGAGACCCAGTACTTC.

The chain employs TRBV5-1 and TRBJ1-2; 7 bases map to TRBD1. V was pared by 3 bases and J by 2 bases, with 7 bases of the junction left unmatched. The CDR3 totals 15 residues. The germline CDR1 and CDR2 sequences are SGHRS and YFSETQ. The CDR3 loop reads CASSSPTGPNYGYTF. CDR3 DNA sequence: TGCGCCAGCAGCTCCCCGACAGGGCCGAACTATGGCTACACCTTC.

The rearrangement uses TRBV11-3 and TRBJ2-7, with 8 bases aligning to TRBD2. Trimming removed 6 bases from V and 3 bases from J; junction bases left unmatched: 7. From germline, CDR1 is SGHNT and CDR2 YENEEA. The CDR3 is 14 amino acids. The CDR3 is CASSRAGVGYEQYF. CDR3 in DNA: TGTGCCAGCAGTCGAGCGGGGGTGGGCTACGAGCAGTACTTC.

This rearrangement joins TRBV18 to TRBJ2-7; 7 bases line up with TRBD1. After removal of 3 bases from V and 7 bases from J, the junction contained 6 bases not matched to a gene. This CDR3 is built from 13 residues. The germline V gene encodes CDR1 KGHSH and CDR2 LQKENI. The CDR3 reads CASSPQTGREQYF. In DNA, the CDR3 is TGTGCCAGCTCACCCCAGACAGGGCGAGAGCAGTACTTC.

This clone was recorded a few times. The V gene is TRBV2, the J gene TRBJ2-1; D is possibly TRBD2 (6 bases). The germline gives CDR1 SNHLY, CDR2 FYNNEI. The CDR3 is 13 amino acids. V was cut by 7 bases and J by 7 bases, with 14 bases left in between. The CDR3 DNA sequence: TGTGCCAGCACCAACTGGGGGGTAAATGAGCAGTTCTTC. This codes for CASTNWGVNEQFF.

The chain carries TRBV29-1 and TRBJ1-1; D uncertain. The CDR3 length is 11 residues. The V and J ends lost 4 bases and 1 base respectively, with 4 bases between them. Germline lookup yields CDR1 SQVTM and CDR2 ANQGSEA. This CDR3 is CSVVENTEAFF. In DNA, the CDR3 is TGCAGCGTTGTCGAGAACACTGAAGCTTTCTTT.

This clone was detected a few times. The chain is built from TRBV4-2 and TRBJ2-3; 8 bases align to TRBD2. Trimming at V came to 5 bases and at J to 2 bases, leaving 12 bases not matched to a gene. The CDR3 is made up of 17 amino acids. Germline-derived CDR1 and CDR2 are LGHNA and YNFKEQ. The chain's CDR3 is CASSYKTSGRDTDTQYF. CDR3 bases: TGTGCCAGCAGCTACAAAACTAGCGGTAGGGACACAGATACGCAGTATTTT.

The rearrangement uses TRBV2 and TRBJ2-5, with unresolved D. The CDR3 is 13 amino acids. Germline CDR1 SNHLY, CDR2 FYNNEI. The V end was cut by 4 bases, the J end by 5 bases, with 11 bases between. CDR3 sequence: CASSAPVGETQYF. CDR3 nucleotides: TGTGCCAGCAGTGCCCCAGTGGGGGAGACCCAGTACTTC.

This chain joins TRBV9 and TRBJ2-3, with a weak D call TRBD2 (6 bases). V was clipped by 5 bases and J by 3 bases, with 19 bases between them. Germline V lookup: CDR1 SGDLS, CDR2 YYNGEE. The CDR3 runs 16 residues. As DNA, the CDR3 is TGTGCCAGCAGTGCGGGGTTCCAGGGAGGTACAGATACGCAGTATTTT. Residues: CASSAGFQGGTDTQYF.